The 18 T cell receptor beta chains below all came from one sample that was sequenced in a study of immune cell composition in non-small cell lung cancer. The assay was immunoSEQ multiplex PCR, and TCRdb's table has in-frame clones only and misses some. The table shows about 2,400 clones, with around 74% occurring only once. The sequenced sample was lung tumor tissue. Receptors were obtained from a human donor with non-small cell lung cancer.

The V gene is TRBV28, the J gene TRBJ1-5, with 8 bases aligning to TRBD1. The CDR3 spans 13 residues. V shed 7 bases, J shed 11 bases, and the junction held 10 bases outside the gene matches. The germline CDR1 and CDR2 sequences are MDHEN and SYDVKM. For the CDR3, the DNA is TGTGCCAGCATGATCCAGGGGGCGATGGCCCAGCATTTT. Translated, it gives CASMIQGAMAQHF. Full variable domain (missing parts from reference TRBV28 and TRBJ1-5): DVKVTQSSRYLVKRTGEKVFLECVQDMDHENMFWYRQDPGLGLRLIYFSYDVKMKEKGDIPEGYSVSREKKERFSLILESASTNQTSMYLCASMIQGAMAQHFGDGTRLSIL.

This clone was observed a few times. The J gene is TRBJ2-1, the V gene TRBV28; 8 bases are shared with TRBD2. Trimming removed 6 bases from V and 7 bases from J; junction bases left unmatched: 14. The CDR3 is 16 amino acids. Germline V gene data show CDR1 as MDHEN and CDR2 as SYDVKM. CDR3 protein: CASRPSSGSAGNEQFF. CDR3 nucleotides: TGTGCCAGCAGACCCTCAAGCGGGAGCGCGGGGAATGAGCAGTTCTTC.

CDR3 sequence: CASSLWVRNTEAFF. In DNA form, the CDR3 reads TGTGCCAGCAGTTTATGGGTCAGGAACACTGAAGCTTTCTTT. The J gene is TRBJ1-1, the V gene TRBV28; D not resolved. V dropped 0 bases and J dropped 1 base, with 6 bases sitting between them. CDR1 is MDHEN, CDR2 SYDVKM, per germline. CDR3 size: 14 residues.

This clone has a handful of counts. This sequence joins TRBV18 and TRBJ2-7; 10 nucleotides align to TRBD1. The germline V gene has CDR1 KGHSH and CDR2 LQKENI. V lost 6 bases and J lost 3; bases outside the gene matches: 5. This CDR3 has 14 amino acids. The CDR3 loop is CASSAGTGDYEQYF. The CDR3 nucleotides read TGTGCCAGCTCCGCCGGGACAGGGGACTACGAGCAGTACTTC.

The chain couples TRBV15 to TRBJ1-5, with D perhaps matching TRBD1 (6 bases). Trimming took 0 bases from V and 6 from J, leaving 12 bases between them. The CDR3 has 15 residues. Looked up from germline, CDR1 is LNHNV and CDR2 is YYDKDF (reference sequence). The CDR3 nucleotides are TGTGCCACCAGCAGAGATATGGGGGCGGGTCAGCCCCAGCATTTT. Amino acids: CATSRDMGAGQPQHF.

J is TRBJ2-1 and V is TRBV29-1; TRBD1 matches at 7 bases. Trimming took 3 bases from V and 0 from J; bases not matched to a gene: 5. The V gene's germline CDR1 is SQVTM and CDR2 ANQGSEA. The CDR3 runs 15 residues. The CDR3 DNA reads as TGCAGCGTTGACCCCCGGGACAGCTCCTACAATGAGCAGTTCTTC. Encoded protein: CSVDPRDSSYNEQFF.

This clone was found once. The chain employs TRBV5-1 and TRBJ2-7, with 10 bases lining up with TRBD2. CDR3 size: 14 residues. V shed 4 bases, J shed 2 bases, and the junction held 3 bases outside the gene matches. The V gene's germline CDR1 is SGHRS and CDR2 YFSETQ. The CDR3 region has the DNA TGCGCCAGCAGCCCCGGGACTAGCGCCTACGAGCAGTACTTC. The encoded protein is CASSPGTSAYEQYF.

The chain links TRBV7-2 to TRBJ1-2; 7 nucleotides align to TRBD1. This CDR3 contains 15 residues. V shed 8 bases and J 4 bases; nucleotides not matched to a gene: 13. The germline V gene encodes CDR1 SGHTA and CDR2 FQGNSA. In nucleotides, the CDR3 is TGTGCCAGCCACCCAACAGGGGCGGCGAGCTATGGCTACACCTTC. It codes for CASHPTGAASYGYTF. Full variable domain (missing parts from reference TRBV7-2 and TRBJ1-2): GAGVSQSPSNKVTEKGKDVELRCDPISGHTALYWYRQSLGQGLEFLIYFQGNSAPDKSGLPSDRFSAERTGGSVSTLTIQRTQQEDSAVYLCASHPTGAASYGYTFGSGTRLTVV.

This chain's CDR3 is CASSLARENTEAFF. The CDR3 DNA reads TGTGCCAGCAGCTTAGCGCGAGAGAACACTGAAGCTTTCTTT. The V call is TRBV7-2, the J call TRBJ1-1, with D hard to call. Germline-derived CDR1 and CDR2 are SGHTA and FQGNSA. The CDR3 loop spans 14 amino acids. Trimming left V 0 bases short and J 1 base short, with 6 bases between.

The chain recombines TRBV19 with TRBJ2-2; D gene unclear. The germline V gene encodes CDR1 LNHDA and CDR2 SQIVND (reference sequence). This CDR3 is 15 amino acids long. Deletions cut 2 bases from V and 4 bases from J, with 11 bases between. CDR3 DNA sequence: TGTGCCAGTAGTATACTAGGCTTAAGCACCGGGGAGCTGTTTTTT. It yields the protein CASSILGLSTGELFF.

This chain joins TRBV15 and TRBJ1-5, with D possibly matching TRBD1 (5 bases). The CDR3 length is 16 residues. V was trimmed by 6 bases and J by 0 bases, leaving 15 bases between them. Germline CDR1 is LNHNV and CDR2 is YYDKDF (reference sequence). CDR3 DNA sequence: TGTGCCACCAGTAACGGACATCTTAATAGCAATCAGCCCCAGCATTTT. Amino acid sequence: CATSNGHLNSNQPQHF.

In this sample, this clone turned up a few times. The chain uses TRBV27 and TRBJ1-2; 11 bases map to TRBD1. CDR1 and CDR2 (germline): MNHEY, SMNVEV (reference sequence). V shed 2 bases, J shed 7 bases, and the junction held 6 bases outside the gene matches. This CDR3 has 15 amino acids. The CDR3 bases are TGTGCCAGCAGTTTAAAGGGACAGGGGGTTTCTGGCTACACCTTC. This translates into CASSLKGQGVSGYTF.

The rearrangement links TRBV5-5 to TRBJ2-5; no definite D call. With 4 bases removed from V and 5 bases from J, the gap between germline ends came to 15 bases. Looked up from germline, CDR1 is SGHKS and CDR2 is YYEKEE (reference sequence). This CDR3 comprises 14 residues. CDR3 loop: CASSRNIGSETQYF. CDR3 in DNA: TGTGCCAGCAGCCGAAATATCGGGTCGGAGACCCAGTACTTC. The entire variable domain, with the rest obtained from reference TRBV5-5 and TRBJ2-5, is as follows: DAGVTQSPTHLIKTRGQQVTLRCSPISGHKSVSWYQQVLGQGPQFIFQYYEKEERGRGNFPDRFSARQFPNYSSELNVNALLLGDSALYLCASSRNIGSETQYFGPGTRLLVL.

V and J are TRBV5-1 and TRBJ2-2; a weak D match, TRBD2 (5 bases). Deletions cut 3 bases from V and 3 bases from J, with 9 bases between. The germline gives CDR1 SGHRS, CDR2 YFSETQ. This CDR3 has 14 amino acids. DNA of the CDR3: TGCGCCAGCAGCTCCTACGGGGACACCGGGGAGCTGTTTTTT. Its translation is CASSSYGDTGELFF.

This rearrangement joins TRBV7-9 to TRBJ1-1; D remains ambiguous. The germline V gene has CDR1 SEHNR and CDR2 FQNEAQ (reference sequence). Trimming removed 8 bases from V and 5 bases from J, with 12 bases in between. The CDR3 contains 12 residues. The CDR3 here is CASLPPGTEAFF. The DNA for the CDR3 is TGTGCCAGCCTTCCCCCCGGGACTGAAGCTTTCTTT.

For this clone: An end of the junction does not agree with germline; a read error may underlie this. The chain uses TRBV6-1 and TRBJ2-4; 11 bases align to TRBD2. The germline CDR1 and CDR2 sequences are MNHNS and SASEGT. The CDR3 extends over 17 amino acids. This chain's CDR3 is CASREATSGGPGNIQYF. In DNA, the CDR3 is TGTGCCAGCAGGGAAGCCACTAGCGGGGGCCCTGGAAACATTCAGTACTTC.

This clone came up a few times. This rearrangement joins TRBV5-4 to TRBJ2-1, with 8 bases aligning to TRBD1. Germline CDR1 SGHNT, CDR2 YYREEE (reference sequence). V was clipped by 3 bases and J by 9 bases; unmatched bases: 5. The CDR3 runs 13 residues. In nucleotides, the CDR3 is TGTGCCAGCAGCTCCTCAGGGGGCCTTGAGCAGTTCTTC. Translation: CASSSSGGLEQFF.

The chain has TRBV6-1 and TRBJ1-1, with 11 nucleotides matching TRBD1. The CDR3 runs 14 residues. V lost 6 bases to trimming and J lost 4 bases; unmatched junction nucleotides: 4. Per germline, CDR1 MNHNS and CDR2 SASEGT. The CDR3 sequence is CASRDRGPPTEAFF. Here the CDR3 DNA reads TGTGCCAGCAGGGACAGGGGGCCCCCCACTGAAGCTTTCTTT.